Below are 8 T cell receptor beta chains sequenced from a single sample in a study of T cell changes during pregnancy in multiple sclerosis. Some clones are missing from TCRdb's copy, which holds only in-frame ones; the method was immunoSEQ multiplex PCR. Seen here are some 69,000 clones, approximately 92% observed once, and the top ten hold over 2%. The starting material was peripheral blood, obtained in the second trimester of pregnancy. Receptors were obtained from a female donor in good health, enrolled as a control in a pregnancy study.

The chain has TRBV4-3 and TRBJ2-7; tentative D call: TRBD2 (5 bases). The CDR3 has 13 amino acids. CDR1 is LGHNA and CDR2 is YSLEER in the germline V gene. V dropped 1 base and J dropped 3 bases, with 7 bases sitting between them. CDR3 DNA: TGCGCCAGCAGCCAAGGAGGGAGCTACGAGCAGTACTTC. Translated, it gives CASSQGGSYEQYF.

The chain recombines TRBV27 with TRBJ2-7, with TRBD1 matching 9 bases. The J segment lost 4 bases and the V segment lost 8 bases, leaving 9 bases of the junction unmatched. CDR1 is MNHEY, CDR2 SMNVEV, per germline (reference sequence). This CDR3 spans 14 amino acids. The CDR3 nucleotides are TGTGCCAGCCGGAGACCGGGACAGGGTTACGAGCAGTACTTC. This sequence encodes CASRRPGQGYEQYF.

This chain uses TRBV28 with TRBJ2-1; D is possibly TRBD2 (6 bases). V shed 7 bases and J shed 7 bases, with 11 bases lying between them. Germline V gene data show CDR1 as MDHEN and CDR2 as SYDVKM. The CDR3 totals 12 residues. This CDR3 reads CASTLRGNEQFF. CDR3 sequence (DNA): TGTGCCAGCACGCTCCGGGGGAATGAGCAGTTCTTC.

This clone showed up just a few times. This chain uses TRBV19 with TRBJ1-2, with TRBD1 matching 7 bases. Looked up from germline, CDR1 is LNHDA and CDR2 is SQIVND (reference sequence). CDR3 length: 13 residues. Trimming cost V 6 bases and J 3 bases; bases outside gene matches: 4. The CDR3 sequence is CASSPGQYYGYTF. The CDR3, as DNA: TGTGCCAGTAGCCCGGGACAGTACTATGGCTACACCTTC.

V gene TRBV7-9 combines with J gene TRBJ1-2; a possible D gene is TRBD1 (5 bases). The CDR3 spans 17 residues. V lost 0 bases to trimming and J lost 3 bases, with 17 bases between them. Germline V gives CDR1 SEHNR, CDR2 FQNEAQ (reference sequence). CDR3: CASSLARGLRRYYGYTF. DNA of the CDR3: TGTGCCAGCAGCTTAGCAAGGGGACTTCGGCGCTACTATGGCTACACCTTC.

This sequence joins TRBV7-9 and TRBJ2-5, with a possible D match to TRBD1 (5 bases). Germline V lookup: CDR1 SEHNR, CDR2 FQNEAQ (reference sequence). This CDR3 comprises 16 residues. V was clipped by 0 bases and J by 4 bases, with 15 bases between them. The CDR3 spells CASSLALQGPRETQYF. CDR3 DNA sequence: TGTGCCAGCAGCTTAGCGCTGCAGGGCCCCCGAGAGACCCAGTACTTC.

The chain couples TRBV7-9 to TRBJ1-2; 10 nucleotides line up with TRBD1. V shed 5 bases, J shed 3 bases, and the junction held 6 bases outside the gene matches. The CDR3 has 15 residues. Germline assignment: CDR1 SEHNR and CDR2 FQNEAQ (reference sequence). As DNA, the CDR3 is TGTGCCAGCAGCCCGGACAGGGGGATCGACTATGGCTACACCTTC. Translation: CASSPDRGIDYGYTF.

The chain is built from TRBV2 and TRBJ1-2; 10 nucleotides align to TRBD1. CDR3 length: 14 amino acids. The J segment lost 6 bases and the V segment lost 5 bases, leaving 6 bases of the junction unmatched. Germline V gene lookup returns CDR1 SNHLY and CDR2 FYNNEI. The CDR3 here is CASSPPGQGHGYTF. In DNA form, the CDR3 reads TGTGCCAGCAGTCCGCCGGGACAGGGGCATGGCTACACCTTC.